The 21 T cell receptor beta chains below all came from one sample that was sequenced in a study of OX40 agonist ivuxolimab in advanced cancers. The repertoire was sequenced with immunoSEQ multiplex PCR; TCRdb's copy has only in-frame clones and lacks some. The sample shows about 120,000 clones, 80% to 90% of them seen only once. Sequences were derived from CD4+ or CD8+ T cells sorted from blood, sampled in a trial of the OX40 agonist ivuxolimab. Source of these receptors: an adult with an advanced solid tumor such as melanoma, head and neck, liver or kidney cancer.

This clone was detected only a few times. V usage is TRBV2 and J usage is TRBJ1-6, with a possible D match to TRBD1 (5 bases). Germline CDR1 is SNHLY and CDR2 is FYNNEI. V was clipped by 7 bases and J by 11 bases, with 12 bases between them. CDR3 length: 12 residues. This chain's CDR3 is CASTGESAPLHF. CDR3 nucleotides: TGTGCCAGCACGGGGGAATCGGCACCCCTCCACTTT. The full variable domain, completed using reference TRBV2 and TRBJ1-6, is EPEVTQTPSHQVTQMGQEVILRCVPISNHLYFYWYRQILGQKVEFLVSFYNNEISEKSEIFDDQFSVERPDGSNFTLKIRSTKLEDSAMYFCASTGESAPLHFGNGTRLTVT.

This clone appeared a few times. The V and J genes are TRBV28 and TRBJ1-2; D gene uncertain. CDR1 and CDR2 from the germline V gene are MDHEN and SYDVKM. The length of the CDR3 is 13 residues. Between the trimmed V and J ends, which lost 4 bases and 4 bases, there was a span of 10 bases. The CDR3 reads CASSSSMVYGYTF. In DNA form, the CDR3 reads TGTGCCAGCAGTTCCTCCATGGTCTATGGCTACACCTTC.

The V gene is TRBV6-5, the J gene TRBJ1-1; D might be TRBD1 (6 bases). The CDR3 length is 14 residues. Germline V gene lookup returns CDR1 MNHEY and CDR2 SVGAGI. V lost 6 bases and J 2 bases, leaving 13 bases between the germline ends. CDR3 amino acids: CASSLDRINTEAFF. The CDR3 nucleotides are TGTGCCAGCAGCCTCGACAGGATTAACACTGAAGCTTTCTTT.

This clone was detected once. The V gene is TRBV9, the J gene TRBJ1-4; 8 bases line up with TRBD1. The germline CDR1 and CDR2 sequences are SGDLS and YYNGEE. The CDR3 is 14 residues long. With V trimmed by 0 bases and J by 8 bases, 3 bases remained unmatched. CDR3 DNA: TGTGCCAGCAGCGTAGGGACAGGGAACGAAAAACTGTTTTTT. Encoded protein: CASSVGTGNEKLFF.

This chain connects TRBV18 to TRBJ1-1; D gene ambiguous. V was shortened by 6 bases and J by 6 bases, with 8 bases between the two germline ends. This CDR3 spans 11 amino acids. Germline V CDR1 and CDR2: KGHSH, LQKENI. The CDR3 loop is CASSQTAEAFF. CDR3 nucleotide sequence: TGTGCCAGCTCTCAAACGGCTGAAGCTTTCTTT.

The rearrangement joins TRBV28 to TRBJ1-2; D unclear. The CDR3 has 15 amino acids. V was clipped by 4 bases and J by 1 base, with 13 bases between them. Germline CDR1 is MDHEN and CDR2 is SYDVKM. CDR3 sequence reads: CASSSLLGGNYGYTF. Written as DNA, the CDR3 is TGTGCCAGCAGTTCCCTCCTAGGAGGTAACTATGGCTACACCTTC.

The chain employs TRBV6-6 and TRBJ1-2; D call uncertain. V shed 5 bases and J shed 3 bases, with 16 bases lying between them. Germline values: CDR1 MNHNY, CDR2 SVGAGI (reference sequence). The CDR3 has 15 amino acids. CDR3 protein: CASSEAGQGYYGYTF. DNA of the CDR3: TGTGCCAGCAGTGAGGCCGGGCAAGGCTACTATGGCTACACCTTC.

The CDR3 nucleotides read TGTGCCAGCAGGGGGACAGGGTTAGTGGGCACAGATACGCAGTATTTT. It encodes CASRGTGLVGTDTQYF. The chain employs TRBV7-8 and TRBJ2-3; 9 nucleotides align to TRBD1. Germline V gene data show CDR1 as SGHVS and CDR2 as FQNEAQ. This CDR3 has 16 residues. J gave up 1 base and V 6 bases, and 8 bases lay outside the gene matches.

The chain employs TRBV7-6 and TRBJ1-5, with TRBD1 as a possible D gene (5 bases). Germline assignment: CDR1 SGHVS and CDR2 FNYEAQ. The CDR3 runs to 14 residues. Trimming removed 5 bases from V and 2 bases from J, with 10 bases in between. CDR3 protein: CASSDRGGNQPQHF. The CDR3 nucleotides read TGTGCCAGCAGCGACCGAGGGGGCAATCAGCCCCAGCATTTT.

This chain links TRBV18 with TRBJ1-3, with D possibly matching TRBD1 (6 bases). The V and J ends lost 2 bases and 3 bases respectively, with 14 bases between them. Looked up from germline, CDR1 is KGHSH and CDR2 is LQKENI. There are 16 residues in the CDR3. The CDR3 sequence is CASSPWPGAVGNTIYF. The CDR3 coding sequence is TGTGCCAGCTCACCATGGCCAGGGGCAGTTGGAAACACCATATATTTT.

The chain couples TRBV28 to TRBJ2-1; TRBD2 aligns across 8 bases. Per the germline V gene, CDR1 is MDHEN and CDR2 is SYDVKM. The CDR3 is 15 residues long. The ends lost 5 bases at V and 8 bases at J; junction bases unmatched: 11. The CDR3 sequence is CASSQTRGGVHEQFF. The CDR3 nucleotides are TGTGCCAGCAGTCAAACCCGGGGGGGGGTCCATGAGCAGTTCTTC.

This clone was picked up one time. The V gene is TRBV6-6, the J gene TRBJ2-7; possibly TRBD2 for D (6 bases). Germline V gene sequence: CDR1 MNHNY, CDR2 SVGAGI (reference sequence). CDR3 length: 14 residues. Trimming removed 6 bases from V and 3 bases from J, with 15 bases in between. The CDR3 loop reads CASRTGLADYEQYF. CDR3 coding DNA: TGTGCCAGCAGGACGGGACTCGCAGACTACGAGCAGTACTTC.

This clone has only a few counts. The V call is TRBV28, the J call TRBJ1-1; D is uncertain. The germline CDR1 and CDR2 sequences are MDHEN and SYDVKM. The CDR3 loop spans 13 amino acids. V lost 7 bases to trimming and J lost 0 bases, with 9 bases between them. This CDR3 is CASTAHVNTEAFF. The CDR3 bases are TGTGCCAGCACAGCCCACGTGAACACTGAAGCTTTCTTT.

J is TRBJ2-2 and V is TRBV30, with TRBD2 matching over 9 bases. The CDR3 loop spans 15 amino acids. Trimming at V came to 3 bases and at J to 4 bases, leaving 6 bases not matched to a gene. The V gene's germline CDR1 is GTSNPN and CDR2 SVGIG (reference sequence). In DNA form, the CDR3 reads TGTGCCTGGAGGCGGGGGGGTTCGGGCACCGGGGAGCTGTTTTTT. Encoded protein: CAWRRGGSGTGELFF.

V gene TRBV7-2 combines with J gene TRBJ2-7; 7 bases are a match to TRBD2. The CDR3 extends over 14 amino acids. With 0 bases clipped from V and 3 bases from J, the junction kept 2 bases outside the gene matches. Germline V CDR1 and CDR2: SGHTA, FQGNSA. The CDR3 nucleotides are TGTGCCAGCAGCTTAGCCGGCGGGAGCTACGAGCAGTACTTC. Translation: CASSLAGGSYEQYF.

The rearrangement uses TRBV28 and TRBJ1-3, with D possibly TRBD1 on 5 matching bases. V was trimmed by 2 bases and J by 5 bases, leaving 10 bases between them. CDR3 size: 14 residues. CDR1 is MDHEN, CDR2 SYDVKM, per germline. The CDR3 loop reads CASSLGDGRNTIYF. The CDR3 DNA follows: TGTGCCAGCAGTTTAGGGGACGGAAGAAACACCATATATTTT.

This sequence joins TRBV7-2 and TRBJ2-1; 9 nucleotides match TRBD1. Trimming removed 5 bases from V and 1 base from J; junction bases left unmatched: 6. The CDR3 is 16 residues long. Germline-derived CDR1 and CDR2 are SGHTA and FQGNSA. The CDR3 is CASSPTGQGSYNEQFF. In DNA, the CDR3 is TGTGCCAGCAGCCCAACTGGACAGGGGTCCTACAATGAGCAGTTCTTC.

The CDR3 region has the DNA TGTGCCAGCAGCCAGGGTCCCTCTGGAAACACCATATATTTT. Its protein is CASSQGPSGNTIYF. The genes are TRBV7-9 and TRBJ1-3, with a possible D match to TRBD1 (5 bases). CDR1 and CDR2 from the germline V gene are SEHNR and FQNEAQ (reference sequence). The CDR3 is 14 residues long. Trimming shortened V by 5 bases and J by 0 bases, and 8 bases separated the two germline ends.

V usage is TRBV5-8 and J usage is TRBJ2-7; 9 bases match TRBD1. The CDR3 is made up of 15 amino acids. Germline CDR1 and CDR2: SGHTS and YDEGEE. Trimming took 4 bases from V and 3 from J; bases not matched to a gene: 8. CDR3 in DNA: TGTGCCAGCAGCCCCCGGACAGGGGTCTACTACGAGCAGTACTTC. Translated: CASSPRTGVYYEQYF.

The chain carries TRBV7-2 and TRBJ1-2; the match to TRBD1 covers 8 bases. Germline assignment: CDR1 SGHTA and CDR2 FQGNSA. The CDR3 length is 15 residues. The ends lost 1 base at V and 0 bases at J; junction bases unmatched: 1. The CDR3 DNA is TGTGCCAGCAGCTTAGAGACAGGGGCTAACTATGGCTACACCTTC. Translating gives CASSLETGANYGYTF.

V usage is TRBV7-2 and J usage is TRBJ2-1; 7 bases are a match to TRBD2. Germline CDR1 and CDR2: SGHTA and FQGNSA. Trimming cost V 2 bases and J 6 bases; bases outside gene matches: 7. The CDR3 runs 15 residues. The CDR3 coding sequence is TGTGCCAGCAGCTTACCGGGGGGACCCTCCAATGAGCAGTTCTTC. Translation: CASSLPGGPSNEQFF.